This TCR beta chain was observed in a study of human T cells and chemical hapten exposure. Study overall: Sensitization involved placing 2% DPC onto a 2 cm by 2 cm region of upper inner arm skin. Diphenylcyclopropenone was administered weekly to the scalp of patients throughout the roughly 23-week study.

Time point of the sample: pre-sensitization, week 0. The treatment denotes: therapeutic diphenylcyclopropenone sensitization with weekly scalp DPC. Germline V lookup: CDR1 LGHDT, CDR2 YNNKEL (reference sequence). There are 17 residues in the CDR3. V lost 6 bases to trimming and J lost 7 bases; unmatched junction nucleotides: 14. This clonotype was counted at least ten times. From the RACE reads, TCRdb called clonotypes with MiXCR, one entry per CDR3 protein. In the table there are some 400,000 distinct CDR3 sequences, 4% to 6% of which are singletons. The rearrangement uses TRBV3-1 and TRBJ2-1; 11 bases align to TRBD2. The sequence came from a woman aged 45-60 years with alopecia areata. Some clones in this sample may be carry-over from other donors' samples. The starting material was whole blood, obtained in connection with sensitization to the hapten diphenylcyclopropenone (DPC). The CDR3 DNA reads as TGTGCCAGCAGTCGTTTAGCGGGGGGGCTCACTTTTAATGAGCAGTTCTTC. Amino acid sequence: CASSRLAGGLTFNEQFF.